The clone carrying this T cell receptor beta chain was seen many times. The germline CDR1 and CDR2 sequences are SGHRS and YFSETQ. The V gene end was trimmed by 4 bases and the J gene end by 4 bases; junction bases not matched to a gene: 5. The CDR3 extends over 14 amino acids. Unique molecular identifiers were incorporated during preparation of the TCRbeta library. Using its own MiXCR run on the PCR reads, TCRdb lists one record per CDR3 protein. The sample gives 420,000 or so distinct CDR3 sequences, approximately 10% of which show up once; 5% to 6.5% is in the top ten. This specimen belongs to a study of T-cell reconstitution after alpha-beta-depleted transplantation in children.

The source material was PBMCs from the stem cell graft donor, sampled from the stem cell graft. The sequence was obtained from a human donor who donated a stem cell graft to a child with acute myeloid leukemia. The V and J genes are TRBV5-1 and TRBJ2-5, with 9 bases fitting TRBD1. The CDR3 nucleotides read TGCGCCAGCAGCACCGGACAGGGGACAGAGACCCAGTACTTC. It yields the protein CASSTGQGTETQYF.